This T cell receptor beta chain was sequenced in a study of blood T cell repertoires in COVID-19. Looking at the study overall: From the United States, Italy and Spain came samples of acute and convalescent COVID-19. Sources were T cells, B-cell-depleted T cells, or PBMCs; the material itself was cDNA or gDNA.

Only in-frame clones appear in the TCRdb table, and some are missing; sequencing was by immunoSEQ multiplex PCR. The repertoire holds some 290,000 clones, around 78% seen once, with around 4.5% in the top ten. CDR1 is MNHNS and CDR2 is SASEGT in the germline V gene. The V end was cut by 1 base, the J end by 14 bases, with 9 bases between. The CDR3 consists of 11 residues. This clonotype was obtained from a man between 60 and 75 years old who had recovered from COVID-19. This chain connects TRBV6-1 to TRBJ1-5; D is ambiguous. The sample comprised peripheral blood. The CDR3 region is CASSEVEEEHF. CDR3 bases: TGTGCCAGCAGTGAAGTGGAAGAGGAGCATTTT.